Listed below are T cell receptor beta chains from one sample, sequenced in a study of T cell responses to AZD1222 COVID-19 vaccine. Here immunoSEQ multiplex PCR was the method, and the copy in TCRdb shows in-frame clones only, minus some. Seen here are 200,000 or so clones, over 85% observed once, and the top ten hold approximately 1%. The specimen was peripheral blood, collected 28 days after the second AZD1222 dose. The receptors come from an adult who received the AZD1222 COVID-19 vaccine. The conserved cysteine and the conserved F or W are not part of the CDR3 here. Each record gives: V gene, CDR3 protein.

>TRBV9
ASSVGGRLMNTGELF
>TRBV7-2
ASREGGSAEAF
>TRBV6-5
ASSRTGGEAAF
>TRBV19
ASSPQGISGNTIY
>TRBV27
ATSRDRVGNQPQH
>TRBV11-1
ASSLVGGTEAF
>TRBV6-6
ASSPGTESSYEQY
>TRBV6-5
ASSRLAGTYNEQF
>TRBV5-8
ASGRWAEAF
>TRBV24-1
ATRQGNTEAF
>TRBV6-6
ATDSGTGNNEQF
>TRBV14
ASSQTRESQNSPLH
>TRBV5-1
ASREQREGGYT
>TRBV5-1
ASSLGESNQPQH
>TRBV29-1
SVDWGYEQY
>TRBV19
ASSPTRVGTEAF
>TRBV5-1
ASSTSGVQETQY
>TRBV10-3
ATRGRVGYSPLH
>TRBV27
ASSSLGSGTQPQH
>TRBV11-2
ASSLGGSYNSPLH
>TRBV7-9
ASSLHGGGRSYEQY
>TRBV5-1
ASGGTPDYEQY
>TRBV6-5
ASTRGIAGELF
>TRBV28
ATSPPGLRNSPLH
>TRBV3-1/TRBV3-2
ASSQERGSGNTIY
>TRBV5-8
ASSLAHQGAHYNEQF
>TRBV27
ASSFLTGISGGYT
>TRBV6-2/TRBV6-3
ASSYVGGGTGELF
>TRBV10-1
ASSDNPGELF
>TRBV5-6
ASSPLGTGNTEAF
>TRBV25-1
ASSLGAGTGELF
>TRBV28
ASSLRGANQPQH
>TRBV6-2/TRBV6-3
ASSPDADTQY
>TRBV18
ASSPGLSYNSPLH
>TRBV4-3
ASSQEGYQGFTGELF
>TRBV6-5
ASLKGGTGPGELF
>TRBV29-1
SVRSQGVGETQY
>TRBV2
ASSSLAKNIQY
>TRBV2
ASSPSVGSSYNSPLH
>TRBV11-2
ASSPGSTGELF
>TRBV12-3/TRBV12-4
ASSPTGIGGYT
>TRBV29-1
SVDTGSQGGEKLF
>TRBV5-1
ASSLQGAAGELF
>TRBV18
ASSPASIRDAEAF
>TRBV5-1
ASSPTGQMNTEAF
>TRBV27
ASSFVRGQSNPDLPSGGGNEQF
>TRBV12-3/TRBV12-4
ASRNDVSGELF
>TRBV19
ASSADANYGYT
>TRBV5-5
ASDPDGTNYGYT